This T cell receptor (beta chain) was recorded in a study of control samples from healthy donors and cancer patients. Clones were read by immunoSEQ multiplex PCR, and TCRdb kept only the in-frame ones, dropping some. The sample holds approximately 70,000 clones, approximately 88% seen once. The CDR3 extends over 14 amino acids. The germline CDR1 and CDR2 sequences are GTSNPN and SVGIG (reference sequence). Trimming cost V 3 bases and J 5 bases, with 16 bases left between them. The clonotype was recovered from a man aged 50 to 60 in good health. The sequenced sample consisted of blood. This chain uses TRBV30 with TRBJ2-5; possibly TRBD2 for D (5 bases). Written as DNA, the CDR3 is TGTGCCTGGAGCGAACCACGGGGATGGGAGACCCAGTACTTC. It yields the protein CAWSEPRGWETQYF.